The 11 T cell receptor beta chains below were found in one sample sequenced in a study of shared clonotypes between healthy human individuals. The method was immunoSEQ multiplex PCR; TCRdb's version includes in-frame clones alone and lacks a portion of them. The data hold over a million clones, with under 99% observed a single time. Sample: naive CD4+ T cells sorted from blood. Sample subset: CD45RA+ positively selected. Every receptor here comes from a man aged 25-40 years in good health.

The chain has TRBV7-8 and TRBJ2-5; D uncertain. Germline V gene lookup returns CDR1 SGHVS and CDR2 FQNEAQ. This CDR3 has 13 amino acids. V was clipped by 1 base and J by 3 bases, with 6 bases between them. Written as DNA, the CDR3 is TGTGCCAGCAGCTTAGATCAGAAAGAGACCCAGTACTTC. Protein sequence: CASSLDQKETQYF.

This clone was seen a single time. The CDR3 loop reads CASNPAGGMNTEAFF. The CDR3 region has the DNA TGCGCCAGCAATCCAGCAGGGGGCATGAACACTGAAGCTTTCTTT. The V gene is TRBV5-1, the J gene TRBJ1-1, with 8 nucleotides matching TRBD1. V lost 6 bases, J lost 0 bases, and 7 bases stayed unmatched. CDR3 size: 15 residues. Germline CDR1 is SGHRS and CDR2 is YFSETQ.

This clone has just one count. The V call is TRBV7-8, the J call TRBJ2-3; tentative D call: TRBD2 (6 bases). The CDR3 totals 14 residues. The V and J ends lost 0 bases and 5 bases respectively, with 9 bases between them. CDR1 and CDR2 from the germline V gene are SGHVS and FQNEAQ. The CDR3 region is CASSLAGTQDTQYF. The CDR3 coding sequence is TGTGCCAGCAGCTTAGCCGGGACTCAAGATACGCAGTATTTT.

The rearrangement uses TRBV15 and TRBJ1-2; 7 bases are a match to TRBD1. Germline loops: CDR1 LNHNV, CDR2 YYDKDF (reference sequence). The CDR3 has 14 amino acids. After removal of 3 bases from V and 3 bases from J, the junction contained 4 bases not matched to a gene. This CDR3 reads CATSSYRGDYGYTF. Written as DNA, the CDR3 is TGTGCCACCAGCAGTTACAGGGGCGACTATGGCTACACCTTC.

The chain links TRBV2 to TRBJ2-1, with 7 nucleotides matching TRBD1. Unmatched junction bases numbered 5, after V lost 2 bases and J lost 7 bases. The CDR3 contains 14 residues. The V gene's germline CDR1 is SNHLY and CDR2 FYNNEI. The CDR3 DNA sequence: TGTGCCAGCAGTGAACAGGGGGTGGGTAATGAGCAGTTCTTC. Residues: CASSEQGVGNEQFF.

A remark on this clone: Other nucleotide sequences from this sample produce the same CDR3. J is TRBJ2-3 and V is TRBV28; D not certain. The V gene's germline CDR1 is MDHEN and CDR2 SYDVKM. This CDR3 has 13 residues. V was cut by 6 bases and J by 1 base, with 8 bases left in between. The CDR3 sequence: CASSLPGTDTQYF. The CDR3 DNA is TGTGCCAGCAGCCTCCCGGGCACAGATACGCAGTATTTT.

The chain links TRBV11-2 to TRBJ2-5, with a tentative D call TRBD1 (5 bases). The CDR3 contains 17 residues. Germline loops: CDR1 SGHAT, CDR2 FQNNGV. V was shortened by 5 bases and J by 2 bases, with 21 bases between the two germline ends. The CDR3 is CASSPSAQTATQETQYF. CDR3 nucleotide sequence: TGTGCCAGCAGCCCTTCGGCTCAGACAGCGACTCAAGAGACCCAGTACTTC.

The chain joins TRBV29-1 to TRBJ1-5; 11 bases align to TRBD1. V lost 4 bases, J lost 6 bases, and 2 bases stayed unmatched. CDR1 and CDR2 (germline): SQVTM, ANQGSEA. This CDR3 spans 13 amino acids. The DNA for the CDR3 is TGCAGCGTTGGGGGGACAGGGGGTCAGCCCCAGCATTTT. It specifies CSVGGTGGQPQHF.

This clone was recorded only once. The chain links TRBV14 to TRBJ2-7; D not resolved. V was trimmed by 4 bases and J by 1 base, leaving 14 bases between them. CDR1 and CDR2 from the germline V gene are SGHDN and FVKESK. The CDR3 has 15 residues. The CDR3 bases are TGTGCCAGCAGCCGGATGTCGTCAGAATCCTACGAGCAGTACTTC. This gives the protein CASSRMSSESYEQYF. Together with reference TRBV14 and TRBJ2-7, the CDR3 gives the full variable domain: EAGVTQFPSHSVIEKGQTVTLRCDPISGHDNLYWYRRVMGKEIKFLLHFVKESKQDESGMPNNRFLAERTGGTYSTLKVQPAELEDSGVYFCASSRMSSESYEQYFGPGTRLTVT.

The CDR3 nucleotides are TGTGCCAGCAGTTATTCCGGGCTGAACACCGGGGAGCTGTTTTTT. Translation gives CASSYSGLNTGELFF. The V and J genes are TRBV6-5 and TRBJ2-2, with D hard to call. CDR1 is MNHEY, CDR2 SVGAGI, per germline. The CDR3 totals 15 residues. Trimming took 3 bases from V and 1 from J, leaving 9 bases between them.

The chain has TRBV6-1 and TRBJ2-2; 8 bases fit TRBD1. CDR1 and CDR2 (germline): MNHNS, SASEGT. The CDR3 sequence is 14 residues long. The V and J ends lost 8 bases and 7 bases, in that order; junction bases with no gene match: 9. The CDR3, as DNA: TGTGCCAGCGCGCCCCAGGGGGCGGGCGGGGAGCTGTTTTTT. This translates into CASAPQGAGGELFF.